This T cell receptor (beta chain) was sequenced in a study of cytomegalovirus exposure and HLA in healthy donors (dated by TCRdb to about 2017). Background on the whole study: According to an earlier analysis of 587 of the donors, about 179 million T cells yielded 117 million unique TCR beta sequences and 276 Gb of sequence data. Rather than drawing on any new phenotypic data, the later analysis identified candidate immune exposures from TCR beta sequences and the way those sequences occurred across donors. Among over 350 genotyped donors of the cohort, an average of about 240,000 unique TCR beta nucleotide sequences were sequenced per donor, 15% to 20% of them non-productive. In a later genetic analysis, genome-wide SNP genotypes for about 65% of the roughly 670 donors were used, and that subset was treated as a discovery cohort. Of the approximately 400 genotyped donors, 81% were placed in the genetic ancestry cluster associated with self-reported Caucasian donors. Typing coverage varied by locus: roughly 620-630 donors for A, B, C, DRB1 and DQB1; 522 for DQA1; more than 600 for DPA1; roughly 470 for DPB1. Alongside the repertoire data, information on donor age, sex, ethnicity and CMV serostatus was compiled. Roughly 5 DR-DQ haplotypes were handled as single units for association and clustering because linkage in the cohort was strong. The study combined high-throughput TCR immunosequencing, statistical association of individual TCRs with disease status, and machine learning to predict cytomegalovirus infection status. An earlier analysis of approximately 500 of the donors applied high-throughput TCR beta sequencing to assess whether each TCR beta V gene segment acted as functional or pseudogenic. HLA typing included class I and class II loci at four-digit resolution. A separate validation cohort of roughly 130 different subjects was used in addition to the approximately 700-subject first cohort. A later analysis re-analyzed previously published TCR beta repertoires from 600 to 850 donors and added high-resolution HLA genotyping to study TCR occurrence patterns. The study was designed to test whether signatures of past pathogen exposure could be identified by cataloging public T cell receptors. Every repertoire in the discovery cohort had been generated on one and the same sequencing platform. Roughly 300 gigabases of sequencing data and roughly 81 million unique TCR sequences made up an early release that covered fewer than 650 HLA-typed donors. The study used immunosequencing to profile the T cell repertoires of under 700 subjects and linked those repertoires to cytomegalovirus serostatus. Here is what the overall study found, with its caveats: V-gene and J-gene trimming of TCR beta chains was associated with a missense DCLRE1C variant in a later genetic analysis, and the association was replicated in an independent cohort. Correlated functional status among segregating V segments might reflect linkage disequilibrium, but an unknown experimental factor could not be ruled out. The authors suggested that the approach could potentially be generalized to other disease states and immunological phenotypes. This cohort had only TCR beta chains sequenced, and the lack of alpha or paired-chain data limited which features could be detected. Compared with equally common non-associated chains, HLA-associated TCR beta chains in a later analysis were more clonally expanded and had lower generation probabilities. In vitro tests confirmed that three of the cytomegalovirus-associated TCR beta chains recognize cytomegalovirus antigens. In a later analysis, the rate of TCR association differed among HLA loci, with DRB1 alleles having the most associated TCRs and HLA-C alleles having the fewest. While some public TCRs were present in many individuals, most TCR sequences turned up only very rarely across donors. A further reported finding was that TCR beta sequences accurately predicted the HLA-A and HLA-B alleles for most subjects in the first cohort. A cluster of highly shared sequence variants was judged likely to be a technical artifact of the sequencing pipeline. HLA typing was unavailable for some donors at each locus, so association tests used only the typed subset. Assigning TCR associations to individual alleles was difficult when HLA alleles, especially DR and DQ, strongly co-occurred. For the cohort, immune exposure information was limited to CMV serostatus. In a later analysis, around 17,000 TCR beta sequences were associated with specific HLA alleles at a false discovery rate of 0.05. Most CMV-associated TCR beta chains appeared to be HLA-restricted in a later analysis, and the HLA associations seemed to be driven largely by CMV exposure. Some IMGT-functional V segments, including TRBV6-2 and TRBV6-3, could not be distinguished by the 87-base-pair reads and were therefore excluded. About 17 rarely observed V segments, including chromosome 9 orphons, were excluded from the earlier analysis of approximately 600 of the donors because counts were too low. Broadly in line with IMGT annotations, most TCR beta V segments showed up in productive rearrangements about 90% or about 30% of the time in an earlier analysis of several hundred of the donors. In the study, around 160 TCR beta chains were listed as associated with cytomegalovirus. Roughly uniform sequencing depth across donors was assumed in presence/absence analyses, although this assumption may not hold. Cytomegalovirus status was reported to be diagnosed by the classifier with high specificity and sensitivity in both the original and validation cohorts. Compared with the 666-donor mean, donors in an Asian-associated ancestry cluster had fewer N-insertions in productive TCRs, according to a later genetic analysis. Several of the top co-occurrence clusters appeared to be linked to parvovirus B19, influenza, CMV and Epstein-Barr virus, according to a later analysis.

In total, approximately 610 healthy bone marrow donors made up the cohort. At the time of sampling, every cohort member was nominally healthy, though immune exposures that went unrecorded were likely present. The donor tested CMV seronegative, placing the donor among the 350 to 400 seronegative members of the cohort. A peripheral blood sample was provided by each donor, and peripheral blood mononuclear cells were used for TCR beta sequencing. The Qiagen DNeasy Blood Extraction Kit was used to extract genomic DNA from the blood cell samples. Libraries were constructed by the immunoSEQ multiplex PCR assay. A mixture of 60 forward primers for TCR Vbeta segments and 13 reverse primers for TCR Jbeta segments was used in the multiplex PCR. Amplification of the CDR3 region of rearranged TCR beta genes was performed with a multiplex PCR assay on genomic DNA. The Illumina HiSeq System was used to sequence the amplified TCR beta libraries as 87-base-pair reads. In the source study's methods: A later analysis tallied 80 million to 95 million unique TCR beta chains across the roughly 610 repertoires, and approximately 9.9 million of those chains were shared by two or more donors. Raw reads were error-corrected and collapsed into unique sequences with a nearest-neighbor algorithm that merged closely related sequences to remove PCR and sequencing errors. CDR3 sequences were aligned to IMGT reference sequences to assign V, D and J gene segments. For a sequence to be retained, a match of at least six nucleotides to both a V gene segment and a J gene segment was required. Rearrangements were called productive when the CDR3 lacked stop codons and stayed in frame with V and J; all others were non-productive. Following IMGT convention, CDR3 was defined as the stretch from the second conserved V-encoded cysteine up to the conserved J-encoded phenylalanine. The earlier analysis of some 550 of the donors excluded any sequence lacking an unambiguous match to a single V gene segment. An earlier analysis of 500 to 700 of the donors classified V segments as functional when productive rearrangements were above 56.7% and as segregating when the standard deviation between donors was above 5%. A statistical classification framework was built to diagnose cytomegalovirus status from the catalog of TCR beta chain sequences. A later analysis assigned V and J genes by comparing TCR nucleotide sequences with IMGT/GENE-DB human TR gene sequences. A later analysis assigned CDR3 sequences and most-parsimonious VDJ recombination scenarios with the TCRdist pipeline. In a later analysis, each TCR beta chain was defined by its CDR3 amino acid sequence together with its V-gene family, and reads without a unique V-gene family were excluded. In a later analysis, some 600 highly shared, low-generation-probability nucleotide sequences were removed to address suspected cross-contamination and a sequencing artifact. A later analysis calculated a clonal expansion index for each public chain from normalized within-repertoire ranks of inferred template counts. In a later analysis, generation probabilities were computed with a VDJ recombination model fitted to out-of-frame rearrangements, and the resulting probabilities were checked against IGoR. Hypergeometric tests were used in a later analysis to score TCR-TCR, TCR-HLA and TCR-CMV co-occurrence, with a repertoire-size bias correction applied to the TCR pairs. In a later analysis, false discovery rates were estimated by permuting HLA or CMV assignments 20 times. A later analysis grouped co-occurring TCRs with DBSCAN, adding TCRdist sequence similarity when clustering within HLA-allele-positive subsets. Co-occurrence clustering excluded repertoires with fewer than 30,000 or more than 120,000 public chains, plus five with anomalous nucleotide sharing. Imported from immuneACCESS, the table was reduced by TCRdb to in-frame sequences with V and J called. These copies leave out some clones; in studies compared against another copy, an unresolved V gene accounts for under half, and the cause of the remainder is not known. The DNA gave D and trimming, while V, J and clone size come from that table. Here the sample has 150,000 to 200,000 clones; around 77% occur a single time. The biggest ten clones account for over 2% of the sample.

The germline V gene (reference sequence) provides CDR1 SEHNR and CDR2 FQNEAQ. Trimming takes 5 bases from V and 5 bases from J, and the germline ends sit 12 bases apart. The CDR3 starts with the cysteine, ends with the phenylalanine, and has 14 residues. Left in the record is the CDR3 DNA by itself, 42 bases read in frame from the first base. This clone occurred a few times. Its binding antigen is unknown. Per-base qualities were not stored, and no clone one base away is much larger. This TCR came from a man aged 60 to 69 in good health and CMV-seronegative. Specimen: PBMCs. This sequence uses TRBV7-9 and TRBJ1-4; TRBD1 could be the D gene, as 5 bases match. The nucleotide sequence reads TGTGCCAGCAGCGAACCAGGGATAAATGAAAAACTGTTTTTT. Its product reads: CASSEPGINEKLFF.